The 15 T cell receptor beta chains in this list originate from one sample, sequenced in a study of blood T cell repertoires in COVID-19. Generated by immunoSEQ multiplex PCR, the TCRdb table keeps only in-frame clones and is missing some. The data show roughly 340,000 clones, 85% to 90% seen once. Sequencing used peripheral blood. The receptors here all came from a woman between 50 and 59 years old with COVID-19, enrolled during active disease.

This sequence joins TRBV15 and TRBJ1-5; TRBD1 is a possible D gene (5 bases). Trimming cost V 2 bases and J 8 bases, with 16 bases left between them. The CDR3 is made up of 15 amino acids. From germline, CDR1 is LNHNV and CDR2 YYDKDF (reference sequence). The CDR3 sequence is CATSRPDKGREPQHF. CDR3 DNA: TGTGCCACCAGCAGACCCGACAAGGGGCGTGAGCCCCAGCATTTT.

This chain links TRBV14 with TRBJ1-1; D might be TRBD1 (6 bases). Germline loops: CDR1 SGHDN, CDR2 FVKESK. The germline V and J ends were trimmed by 4 bases and 8 bases, with 17 bases remaining between them. The CDR3 is made up of 14 amino acids. The CDR3 DNA follows: TGTGCCAGCAGCCCACAACAGGGAATCCGCGAAGCTTTCTTT. This gives the protein CASSPQQGIREAFF.

The chain links TRBV29-1 to TRBJ2-7; no firm D call. The germline gives CDR1 SQVTM, CDR2 ANQGSEA. The V and J ends lost 0 bases and 9 bases respectively, with 12 bases between them. CDR3 length: 12 amino acids. CDR3 residues: CSVEDRGIRQYF. CDR3 DNA sequence: TGCAGCGTTGAAGACCGAGGAATAAGGCAGTACTTC.

The J gene is TRBJ2-7, the V gene TRBV19; 10 bases align to TRBD2. V lost 10 bases and J lost 6; bases outside the gene matches: 12. Germline CDR1 reads LNHDA; CDR2 reads SQIVND (reference sequence). CDR3 size: 14 residues. Here the CDR3 DNA reads TGTGCCACCCAGGCGGGGACTAGCGCCCGCGAGCAGTACTTC. Translated, it gives CATQAGTSAREQYF.

Written as DNA, the CDR3 is TGTGCCAGCAGCTCACGGGAGAGCCCCGATACGCAGTATTTT. This translates into CASSSRESPDTQYF. The gene calls are TRBV5-5 and TRBJ2-3; tentatively, D is TRBD2 (6 bases). The CDR3 totals 14 residues. Trimming removed 3 bases from V and 6 bases from J, with 14 bases in between. Germline V lookup: CDR1 SGHKS, CDR2 YYEKEE (reference sequence).

On this clone itself: The junction does not match germline at one end; this may be a read error. The rearrangement uses TRBV7-9 and TRBJ1-2; D unresolved. The germline V gene has CDR1 SEHNR and CDR2 FQNEAQ (reference sequence). This CDR3 is built from 19 residues. The CDR3 bases are TGTGCCAGCAGCACCTCTCCGTTTAGAGAGGGTCGTGGTAACTATGGCCACACCTTC. As protein: CASSTSPFREGRGNYGHTF.

This clone appeared many times. The chain couples TRBV6-6 to TRBJ2-1, with 8 bases identical to TRBD1. J gave up 0 bases and V 6 bases, and 7 bases lay outside the gene matches. Germline CDR1 MNHNY, CDR2 SVGAGI (reference sequence). The length of the CDR3 is 16 residues. CDR3 loop: CASRSRDRSSYNEQFF. In DNA form, the CDR3 reads TGTGCCAGCAGGAGCCGGGACAGGAGCTCCTACAATGAGCAGTTCTTC.

The chain links TRBV29-1 to TRBJ1-1; TRBD1 matches 7 bases. Trimming removed 6 bases from V and 0 bases from J; junction bases left unmatched: 4. The CDR3 runs to 13 residues. Germline V CDR1 and CDR2: SQVTM, ANQGSEA. CDR3 sequence (DNA): TGCAGCGTAAAGGACAGGTTGAACACTGAAGCTTTCTTT. Translated: CSVKDRLNTEAFF.

V usage is TRBV13 and J usage is TRBJ2-5, with unresolved D. The CDR3 length is 13 residues. The V end lost 5 bases, the J end lost 5 bases, and 12 bases lay between the germline ends. Per germline, CDR1 PRHDT and CDR2 FYEKMQ (reference sequence). In DNA, the CDR3 is TGTGCCAGCAGCCCAGCCCAGCGCGAGACCCAGTACTTC. This gives the protein CASSPAQRETQYF.

The rearrangement uses TRBV27 and TRBJ1-2, with 10 bases matching TRBD1. Trimming removed 7 bases from V and 4 bases from J; junction bases left unmatched: 12. The CDR3 spans 16 residues. The germline V gene has CDR1 MNHEY and CDR2 SMNVEV (reference sequence). In nucleotides, the CDR3 is TGTGCCAGCACCCGCAAGCCGGGACAGGGGTTCTATGGCTACACCTTC. Its translation: CASTRKPGQGFYGYTF.

J is TRBJ1-1 and V is TRBV6-5, with no clear D. The CDR3 runs to 15 residues. Deletions cut 6 bases from V and 1 base from J, with 15 bases between. Germline CDR1 MNHEY, CDR2 SVGAGI. CDR3 protein: CASSPGRTENTEAFF. The CDR3, as DNA: TGTGCCAGCAGCCCCGGGCGGACTGAGAACACTGAAGCTTTCTTT.

The genes are TRBV24-1 and TRBJ2-1; possible D gene TRBD2, 6 bases. The CDR3 is made up of 16 amino acids. The V and J ends lost 2 bases and 6 bases respectively, with 16 bases between them. CDR1 and CDR2 from the germline V gene are KGHDR and SFDVKD. The CDR3 region has the DNA TGTGCCACCAGTGATTCCGCCCAGACTAGATCCAATGAGCAGTTCTTC. It codes for CATSDSAQTRSNEQFF.

This clone came up once. The rearrangement links TRBV6-6 to TRBJ1-2; 7 bases align to TRBD1. With V trimmed by 6 bases and J by 6 bases, 7 bases remained unmatched. The CDR3 loop spans 13 amino acids. Per germline, CDR1 MNHNY and CDR2 SVGAGI (reference sequence). The CDR3 reads CASRTDRAHGYTF. The DNA of the CDR3 is TGTGCCAGCAGGACCGACAGGGCCCATGGCTACACCTTC.

The rearrangement joins TRBV29-1 to TRBJ2-7; 7 positions match TRBD1. Germline CDR1 SQVTM, CDR2 ANQGSEA. The CDR3 sequence is 15 residues long. J lost 2 bases, V lost 5 bases, and 12 bases had no gene match. The CDR3 bases are TGCAGCGTTCTGGGTTCGGGGACAGCGACCTACGAGCAGTACTTC. It yields the protein CSVLGSGTATYEQYF.

V is TRBV5-6 and J is TRBJ2-3; TRBD1 agrees at 9 bases. The V segment lost 4 bases and the J segment 1 base; nucleotides outside the gene matches: 4. Per the germline V gene, CDR1 is SGHDT and CDR2 is YYEEEE. The CDR3 has 15 amino acids. The CDR3 nucleotides read TGTGCCAGCAGCGCGGGACAGGGAGGCACAGATACGCAGTATTTT. This codes for CASSAGQGGTDTQYF.